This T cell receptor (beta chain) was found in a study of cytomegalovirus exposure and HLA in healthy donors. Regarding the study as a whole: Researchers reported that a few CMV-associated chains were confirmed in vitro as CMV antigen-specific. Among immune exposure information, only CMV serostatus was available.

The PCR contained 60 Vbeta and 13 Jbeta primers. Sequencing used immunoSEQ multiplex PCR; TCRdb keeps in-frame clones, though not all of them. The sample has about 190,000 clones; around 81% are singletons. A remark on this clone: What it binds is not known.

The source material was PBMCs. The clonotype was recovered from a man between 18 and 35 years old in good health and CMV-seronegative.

CDR3 residues: CASRVGSGNTIYF. The CDR3 DNA sequence: TGTGCCAGTAGGGTCGGCTCTGGAAACACCATATATTTT. This chain links TRBV19 with TRBJ1-3; D unclear. The CDR3 length is 13 residues. V was shortened by 6 bases and J by 0 bases, with 6 bases between the two germline ends. CDR1 is LNHDA, CDR2 SQIVND, per germline (reference sequence).